This TCR beta chain was profiled in a study of blood T cell repertoires in COVID-19. The assay was immunoSEQ multiplex PCR, and TCRdb's table has in-frame clones only and misses some. The table has approximately 200,000 clones, approximately 87% seen once. The CDR3 has 14 amino acids. Germline V gives CDR1 SQVTM, CDR2 ANQGSEA. The junction had 10 bases not matched to a gene; V was cut back by 4 bases and J by 5 bases. The V and J genes are TRBV29-1 and TRBJ2-5, with 7 bases aligning to TRBD2. The sample was peripheral blood. The TCR originated in a man in his 60s who had recovered from COVID-19. The CDR3 spells CSVGGGAAQETQYF. As DNA, the CDR3 is TGCAGCGTTGGGGGAGGGGCCGCGCAGGAGACCCAGTACTTC.